The clone carrying this T cell receptor (beta chain) was counted a few times. Its antigen is unidentified. Described treatment: roughly 11-day PBMC culture with coronavirus spike peptide pools or control peptides (ViraFEST assay). Before Alpha, Beta and Delta appeared in the US, convalescents tested positive (March–December 2020). The data belong to a study of vaccination and CD4 T cells after COVID-19. As for the study in general: Everyone enrolled got two doses of BNT162b2 or mRNA-1273 vaccine. General study points: Median approximately 84% of reactive clones detected in convalescent patients emerged only post-vaccination.

Deletions cut 5 bases from V and 5 bases from J, with 15 bases between. This CDR3 is 14 amino acids long. Germline-derived CDR1 and CDR2 are SEHNR and FQNEAQ (reference sequence). Cultured CD4+ T cell DNA was sequenced using the Oncomine TCR Beta short-read assay. TCRdb re-called the PCR reads through MiXCR, storing one row per CDR3 protein. This sample yields 9,900 or so distinct CDR3 sequences, of which roughly 62% are seen a single time; 24% belongs to the top ten. The receptor comes from a human donor who had recovered from COVID-19. Input material: CD4+ T cells from blood, cultured in vitro. The V call is TRBV7-9, the J call TRBJ2-5; D is perhaps TRBD2 (5 bases). The CDR3 DNA follows: TGTGCCAGCAGCCGAGGGAGTCCCCCGGAGACCCAGTACTTC. Amino acids: CASSRGSPPETQYF.